The 5 T cell receptor beta chains presented below share a single source sample, sequenced in a study of identical twins. TCRdb re-called the 5' RACE reads with MiXCR, one entry per CDR3 protein. The sample has around 450,000 distinct CDR3 sequences, over 12% seen once; the top ten hold around 0.52%. These data also featured in a second study, about yellow fever vaccine responses in identical twins.

The sample consisted of CD4+ T cells sorted from blood. The source is a woman aged 18-29 years in good health.

In this sample, this clonotype turned up a few times. This chain connects TRBV24-1 to TRBJ2-3; D not certain. Deletions cut 4 bases from V and 6 bases from J, with 13 bases between. The CDR3 has 14 residues. Germline values: CDR1 KGHDR, CDR2 SFDVKD. CDR3 amino acids: CATSDRSVSDTQYF. The CDR3 DNA is TGTGCCACCAGTGACCGCTCCGTTTCGGATACGCAGTATTTT.

This clonotype has only a few counts. This chain uses TRBV27 with TRBJ2-7, with a possible D match to TRBD1 (6 bases). The germline V gene has CDR1 MNHEY and CDR2 SMNVEV (reference sequence). The CDR3 covers 15 residues. V dropped 6 bases and J dropped 5 bases, with 20 bases sitting between them. This CDR3 reads CASRPYRATGDEQYF. The CDR3 DNA follows: TGTGCCAGCAGACCTTACAGGGCCACTGGGGACGAGCAGTACTTC.

This clonotype was found many times. CDR3 sequence reads: CASSGGQNYEQYF. The CDR3 nucleotides read TGTGCCAGCAGTGGGGGACAAAACTACGAGCAGTACTTC. The chain uses TRBV6-1 and TRBJ2-7, with D maybe TRBD1 (6 bases). V was clipped by 4 bases and J by 3 bases, with 10 bases between them. Germline V CDR1 and CDR2: MNHNS, SASEGT. This CDR3 has 13 amino acids.

The chain couples TRBV11-2 to TRBJ2-3; 10 positions agree with TRBD2. CDR3 size: 15 residues. Germline V gives CDR1 SGHAT, CDR2 FQNNGV. Trimming at V came to 5 bases and at J to 5 bases, leaving 7 bases not matched to a gene. CDR3 coding DNA: TGTGCCAGCAGCATGACTAGCGGGCAAGTAGATACGCAGTATTTT. It translates to CASSMTSGQVDTQYF.

The chain uses TRBV11-2 and TRBJ1-5, with D perhaps TRBD1 (6 bases). Between the trimmed V and J ends, which lost 4 bases and 4 bases, there was a span of 14 bases. The CDR3 totals 15 residues. CDR1 is SGHAT, CDR2 FQNNGV, per germline. The CDR3 bases are TGTGCCAGCAGCTATAGACCTCAGGGGAATCAGCCCCAGCATTTT. Its protein product is CASSYRPQGNQPQHF.